The sequence of this T cell receptor beta chain was determined in a study of T cell responses to AZD1222 COVID-19 vaccine. Study context: Combined were second doses at about 4 or about 12 weeks. The study's findings and limits: Females outnumbered males among donors, who were mostly white British; clonal diversity was possibly underestimated. Seropositivity was recorded at baseline in only 6 or 7 AZD1222 recipients. Among spike-specific TCRs, nearly half reportedly target unmutated variant regions.

Germline assignment: CDR1 MNHNY and CDR2 SVGAGI (reference sequence). This CDR3 is 14 amino acids long. Trimming took off 7 bases at V and 8 bases at J, with 15 bases between the two ends. In the case of this clone: The antigen is not known.

Assay used: immunoSEQ multiplex PCR; TCRdb lists only in-frame clones, some missing. The profile shows over 100,000 clones, about 88% of them singletons. Here the sequenced sample was peripheral blood, taken on day 0 of AZD1222 vaccination. This clonotype originated in an adult in good health. V usage is TRBV6-6 and J usage is TRBJ1-6, with D hard to call. The CDR3 here is CASTDVADYSPLHF. The CDR3 DNA sequence: TGTGCCAGCACCGATGTAGCAGATTATTCACCCCTCCACTTT.